What follows are 7 T cell receptor beta chains derived from one specimen sequenced in a study of blood T cell repertoires in COVID-19. Profiling relied on immunoSEQ multiplex PCR, and the TCRdb table lists in-frame clones only, not all of them. Of more than 95,000 clones in the sample, roughly 83% were seen once. The sample consisted of peripheral blood. The receptor source for this set is a woman aged 80 or over with active or convalescent COVID-19.

The chain has TRBV6-5 and TRBJ1-2, with D uncertain. Trimming removed 0 bases at V and 5 bases at J, with 10 bases between. CDR1 and CDR2 from the germline V gene are MNHEY and SVGAGI. The CDR3 totals 14 residues. CDR3 sequence: CASSYSGLLYGYTF. CDR3 coding DNA: TGTGCCAGCAGTTACTCGGGCCTCTTGTATGGCTACACCTTC.

In this sample, this clone turned up a few times. The chain employs TRBV6-1 and TRBJ1-4, with D unclear. Trimming cost V 7 bases and J 3 bases, with 6 bases left between them. The CDR3 loop spans 12 amino acids. In germline, CDR1 is MNHNS, CDR2 SASEGT. The CDR3 sequence is CASTRSNEKLFF. CDR3 DNA sequence: TGTGCCAGCACTAGGTCTAATGAAAAACTGTTTTTT.

CDR3 nucleotide sequence: TGTGCCAGCAGCCTACGACACACGTACGAGCAGTACTTC. It codes for CASSLRHTYEQYF. This chain links TRBV11-3 with TRBJ2-7; D is ambiguous. CDR1 and CDR2 (germline): SGHNT, YENEEA. The CDR3 spans 13 residues. Trimming took 5 bases from V and 4 from J, leaving 12 bases between them. The full variable domain, rest sourced from reference TRBV11-3 and TRBJ2-7, is EAGVVQSPRYKIIEKKQPVAFWCNPISGHNTLYWYLQNLGQGPELLIRYENEEAVDDSQLPKDRFSAERLKGVDSTLKIQPAELGDSAVYLCASSLRHTYEQYFGPGTRLTVT.

This chain joins TRBV3-1 (or the pseudogene TRBV3-2) and TRBJ2-1; D is possibly TRBD2 (6 bases). Germline loops: CDR1 LGHDT, CDR2 YNNKEL (reference sequence). V lost 3 bases, J lost 4 bases, and 19 bases lay in between. This CDR3 has 17 amino acids. The CDR3 region has the DNA TGTGCCAGCAGCCAGCCTGAGCCGGGACTCCCTTACAATGAGCAGTTCTTC. It is translated as CASSQPEPGLPYNEQFF.

The chain has TRBV28 and TRBJ1-5; 7 bases align to TRBD1. This CDR3 contains 15 residues. Germline V gene data show CDR1 as MDHEN and CDR2 as SYDVKM. Unmatched junction bases numbered 6, after V lost 5 bases and J lost 2 bases. CDR3 DNA sequence: TGTGCCAGCAGTAGCCCGGGACAGCGCAATCAGCCCCAGCATTTT. Protein: CASSSPGQRNQPQHF.

This sequence joins TRBV28 and TRBJ2-7; D perhaps matches TRBD2 (6 bases). Germline assignment: CDR1 MDHEN and CDR2 SYDVKM. V was shortened by 3 bases and J by 1 base, with 10 bases between the two germline ends. The CDR3 is 14 residues long. The CDR3 coding sequence is TGTGCCAGCAGTTTTTCTGGGGGGTCCTACGAGCAGTACTTC. It translates to CASSFSGGSYEQYF.

This chain links TRBV6-1 with TRBJ1-3; tentative D call: TRBD1 (6 bases). The CDR3 has 16 residues. CDR1 is MNHNS, CDR2 SASEGT, per germline. V lost 4 bases, J lost 0 bases, and 13 bases lay in between. The CDR3 sequence is CASSGRQVFSGNTIYF. The CDR3 nucleotides are TGTGCCAGCAGTGGCCGACAGGTTTTCTCTGGAAACACCATATATTTT.